Sequencing of this TCR beta chain was carried out in a study of CD8+ T cells in alopecia areata. Study at large: Tofacitinib administration to treated patients was oral, at 5 to 10 mg twice daily.

Stated treatment: oral pan-JAK inhibitor, 5-10 mg twice daily. After isolation, RNA underwent reverse transcription to generate cDNA as the sequencing template. Sequencing used immunoSEQ multiplex PCR; TCRdb keeps in-frame clones, though not all of them. Among 200,000 to 250,000 clones listed, 50% to 60% were seen once. Germline values: CDR1 GTSNPN, CDR2 SVGIG (reference sequence). The V and J ends lost 3 bases and 0 bases respectively, with 9 bases between them. The CDR3 has 15 amino acids. The sample was CD4+ T cells sorted from blood, taken at week 4, from a patient treated with tofacitinib. This chain uses TRBV30 with TRBJ2-6; D gene ambiguous. The receptor was derived from a human donor with alopecia areata. CDR3 bases: TGTGCCTGGAGCATGGGTAGCTCTGGGGCCAACGTCCTGACTTTC. Translating it yields CAWSMGSSGANVLTF. The entire variable domain, with the rest obtained from reference TRBV30 and TRBJ2-6, is as follows: SQTIHQWPATLVQPVGSPLSLECTVEGTSNPNLYWYRQAAGRGLQLLFYSVGIGQISSEVPQNLSASRPQDRQFILSSKKLLLSDSGFYLCAWSMGSSGANVLTFGAGSRLTVL.